This section outlines one T cell receptor beta chain sequence together with its context. The antigen remains unidentified. Primers included in the PCR were 60 Vbeta and 13 Jbeta primers. Some clones are missing from TCRdb's copy, which holds only in-frame ones; the method was immunoSEQ multiplex PCR. The data contain 150,000 to 200,000 clones, more than 65% of them singletons. Germline CDR1 and CDR2: SGHDT and YYEEEE. This CDR3 contains 15 residues. V shed 4 bases and J shed 5 bases, with 18 bases lying between them. The data stem from a study of cytomegalovirus exposure and HLA in healthy donors. Study-level background: Within the Caucasian-associated ancestry cluster were roughly 82% of the approximately 390 genotyped donors.

Donors sampled were nominally healthy, though unrecorded immune exposures were likely. Regarding the study as a whole: In an earlier analysis, about 87% or about 30%: the productive usage of most TCR beta V segments. Rare sequences made up most TCRs, while some public TCRs were found in many donors.

Sample: PBMCs. V usage is TRBV5-6 and J usage is TRBJ1-1; D may be TRBD1 (6 bases). The TCR was taken from a man aged 45-65 years in good health and CMV-seropositive. The CDR3: CASSLPQGQRTEAFF. DNA for the CDR3: TGTGCCAGCAGCCTTCCCCAGGGGCAGAGGACTGAAGCTTTCTTT.